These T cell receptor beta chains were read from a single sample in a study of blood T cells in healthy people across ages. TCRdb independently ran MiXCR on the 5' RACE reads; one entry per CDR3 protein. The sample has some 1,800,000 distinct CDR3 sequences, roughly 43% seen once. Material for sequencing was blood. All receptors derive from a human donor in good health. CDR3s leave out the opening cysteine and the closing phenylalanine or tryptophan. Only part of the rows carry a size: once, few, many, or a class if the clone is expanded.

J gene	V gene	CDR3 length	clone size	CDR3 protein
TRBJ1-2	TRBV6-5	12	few	ASSRSTVGYGYT
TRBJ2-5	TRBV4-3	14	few	ASSQGTGTRQETQY
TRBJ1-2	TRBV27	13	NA	ASSLSGQVDYGYT
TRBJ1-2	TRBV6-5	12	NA	ASSPPSPNYGYT
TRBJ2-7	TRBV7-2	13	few	ASSLESGWSYEQY
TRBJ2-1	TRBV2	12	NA	ASSEWGSYNEQF
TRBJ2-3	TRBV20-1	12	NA	SAPAGGAADTQY
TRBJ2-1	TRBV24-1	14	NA	ATSNLTGSGHNEQF
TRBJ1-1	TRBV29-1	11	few	SVVASTNTEAF
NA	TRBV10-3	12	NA	AIRRQGATYEQY
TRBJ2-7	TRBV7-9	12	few	ASRPWDRGNEQY